A single T cell receptor beta chain is shown here with its context. Its antigen target is currently unknown. Base qualities are missing; no much larger clone stands one base away. The data stem from a study of OX40 agonist ivuxolimab in advanced cancers. Regarding the complete study: Ivuxolimab, which targeted the costimulatory receptor OX40 (CD134), was an agonistic, fully human IgG2 monoclonal antibody. Peripheral TCRbeta sequencing aimed to test whether ivuxolimab altered TCR sequence diversity and caused clonal T-cell expansion. Partial responses occurred in three dose-escalation patients, of whom one had hepatocellular carcinoma and two had cutaneous melanoma. The paper reports the monotherapy dose-escalation portion (N of about 52 patients) of the phase I ivuxolimab trial. Intravenous ivuxolimab was administered to patients every 2 weeks at six dose levels: 0.01, 0.1, 0.3, 1.5, 3 and 10 mg/kg. In the dose-escalation cohort, 75% to 85% of patients were male, and the mean age was 60 years with a range of roughly 23 to 79. Patients were allowed to have had prior anti-PD-1, anti-PD-L1 or anti-CTLA-4 therapy, and approximately 43% of the dose-escalation patients had previously received checkpoint inhibitors. Of the approximately 54 patients in dose escalation, about 19 had hepatocellular carcinoma, about 15 had melanoma, 9 had renal cell carcinoma and 9 had head and neck cancer.

Overall study results and their limits: Which antigens the clonally expanded peripheral T cells were specific for was not determined. On average, CD8+ T cells showed more expanded clones than CD4+ T cells after ivuxolimab. Clonal expansion of both CD4+ and CD8+ blood T cells was observed from baseline to week 6 at doses 0.1 to 3.0 mg/kg. Low levels of normalized T-cell clonal expansion were also seen in some patients who did not respond. In the 0.1-3.0 mg/kg groups, partial responders had among the lowest normalized peripheral clonal expansion, particularly in CD8+ T cells.

Patients with autoimmune disease history or receiving systemic immunosuppression were excluded from the trial. Peripheral blood for TCR sequencing was collected from all dose cohorts at baseline, on cycle 4 day 1, and on cycle 7 day 1. The samples were drawn from a first-in-human, open-label, multicenter phase I dose-escalation trial of ivuxolimab. Adults with locally advanced or metastatic melanoma, renal cell carcinoma, hepatocellular carcinoma or head and neck squamous cell carcinoma were enrolled in the trial. Before TCR sequencing, CD4+ T cells and CD8+ T cells were sorted from peripheral blood as separate populations. The cysteine opens and the phenylalanine closes a CDR3 of 14 amino acids. The entry retains the CDR3 DNA only, 42 bases that are in frame from base 1. CDR1 MNHEY and CDR2 SMNVEV were looked up in the germline V gene (reference sequence). Trimming costs V 6 bases and J 2 bases, and their ends lie 14 bases apart.

To sequence the TCRbeta CDR3 region, genomic DNA was isolated from the sorted cells. The immunoSEQ Assay was used for sequencing of TCRbeta CDR3 regions. TCRdb holds this immuneACCESS table with in-frame rearrangements only. Some clones are missing; in checked studies, unresolved V genes explain under half, and the rest has no known cause. The sample data list tens of thousands of clones, and less than 95% of these were observed just once. Clones ranked in the top ten supply less than 2% of the sample. This specimen consisted of CD4+ or CD8+ T cells sorted from blood, obtained in a trial of the OX40 agonist ivuxolimab. The receptor's source is an adult with an advanced solid tumor such as melanoma, head and neck, liver or kidney cancer. The chain joins TRBV27 to TRBJ2-7; TRBD2 might be the D gene, on 5 matching bases. The DNA is TGTGCCAGCAGACCGGGAATATACCCCTACGAGCAGTACTTC. This sequence encodes CASRPGIYPYEQYF.